Sequencing of this T cell receptor beta chain was carried out in a study of lymphopenia after photon versus proton radiotherapy. The CDR3 totals 14 residues. Trimming at V came to 5 bases and at J to 6 bases, leaving 12 bases not matched to a gene. Germline CDR1 reads GTSNPN; CDR2 reads SVGIG (reference sequence). Study results and limitations: Authors raise, but do not show, better survival with proton therapy.

This clone was seen only once. Its target is not known. Some clones are missing from TCRdb's copy, which holds only in-frame ones; the method was immunoSEQ multiplex PCR. The table has roughly 150,000 clones, about 85% seen once. This chain uses TRBV30 with TRBJ2-7; 8 nucleotides align to TRBD2. The source of this sequence is a man aged 50 to 59 with gastric cancer. The sequences come from peripheral blood, collected from a patient treated with photon-based radiotherapy. CDR3 sequence reads: CAWDTGLEAGEQYF. CDR3 coding DNA: TGTGCCTGGGATACGGGACTAGAAGCTGGCGAGCAGTACTTC.